One and the same sample provided the 30 T cell receptor beta chains below, sequenced in a study of cytotoxic CD8 clonotypes in ibrutinib-treated CLL. Data came from immunoSEQ multiplex PCR; TCRdb stores just in-frame clones and leaves some out. The data show 300,000 to 400,000 clones, roughly 70% seen once. Specimen: PBMCs, collected after 36 months of ibrutinib treatment. The receptor set was obtained from a human donor with chronic lymphocytic leukemia.

This chain links TRBV19 with TRBJ1-1; possible D gene TRBD1, 5 bases. The V gene lost 3 bases and the J gene lost 1 base, with 18 bases spanning the gap. Germline V CDR1 and CDR2: LNHDA, SQIVND (reference sequence). This CDR3 is built from 17 residues. The CDR3 nucleotides read TGTGCCAGTAGTATGCCCTCTCTGGGGAGGGGGAACACTGAAGCTTTCTTT. Residues: CASSMPSLGRGNTEAFF.

The chain links TRBV5-4 to TRBJ1-1; D is ambiguous. The length of the CDR3 is 13 residues. V was cut by 4 bases and J by 0 bases, with 7 bases left in between. Germline loops: CDR1 SGHNT, CDR2 YYREEE (reference sequence). The DNA for the CDR3 is TGTGCCAGCAGCCCAGCAGTGAACACTGAAGCTTTCTTT. It translates to CASSPAVNTEAFF.

This clone was seen a handful of times. The rearrangement links TRBV5-1 to TRBJ2-2; 12 nucleotides align to TRBD2. Per the germline V gene, CDR1 is SGHRS and CDR2 is YFSETQ. The V and J ends lost 4 bases and 3 bases, in that order; junction bases with no gene match: 1. The CDR3 has 15 amino acids. The CDR3 bases are TGCGCCAGCAGCCTAGCGGGAGGGGACACCGGGGAGCTGTTTTTT. Its translation is CASSLAGGDTGELFF.

A note on this clone: Just one base apart from a much larger clone, this may be a read error. The chain carries TRBV5-6 and TRBJ2-3; D is unclear. The CDR3 has 11 residues. Germline-derived CDR1 and CDR2 are SGHDT and YYEEEE. Trimming stripped 2 bases from V and 4 bases from J, with 2 bases between. CDR3 sequence reads: CASSLSDTQYF. CDR3 nucleotide sequence: TGTGCCAGCAGCTTATCAGATACGCAGTATTTT.

This clone came up a few times. The gene calls are TRBV5-6 and TRBJ2-3; perhaps TRBD2 as D (6 bases). Germline assignment: CDR1 SGHDT and CDR2 YYEEEE. Trimming removed 8 bases at V and 0 bases at J, with 10 bases between. The CDR3 totals 13 residues. The CDR3 reads CASRRGSTDTQYF. The CDR3 nucleotides are TGTGCCAGTAGACGGGGGAGCACAGATACGCAGTATTTT.

The V gene is TRBV29-1, the J gene TRBJ2-1; 7 bases agree with TRBD1. Germline V CDR1 and CDR2: SQVTM, ANQGSEA. The CDR3 is 11 residues long. J lost 8 bases, V lost 7 bases, and 5 bases had no gene match. CDR3 coding DNA: TGCAGCGCCAGACAGGGCTATGAGCAGTTCTTC. Amino acid sequence: CSARQGYEQFF.

This chain links TRBV5-1 with TRBJ2-2; TRBD2 agrees at 9 bases. Germline loops: CDR1 SGHRS, CDR2 YFSETQ. CDR3 length: 16 amino acids. The ends lost 2 bases at V and 0 bases at J; junction bases unmatched: 2. CDR3 sequence (DNA): TGCGCCAGCAGCTTTTTAGCGGGAGCGAACACCGGGGAGCTGTTTTTT. As protein: CASSFLAGANTGELFF.

The chain uses TRBV5-1 and TRBJ1-1; D call uncertain. Trimming pared 5 bases from V and 1 base from J, leaving 12 bases between. Germline loops: CDR1 SGHRS, CDR2 YFSETQ. This CDR3 comprises 14 residues. The CDR3: CASRIQSTNTEAFF. CDR3 DNA sequence: TGCGCCAGCAGGATACAGAGCACGAACACTGAAGCTTTCTTT. The full variable domain, in which reference TRBV5-1 and TRBJ1-1 provide the parts outside the CDR3, is KAGVTQTPRYLIKTRGQQVTLSCSPISGHRSVSWYQQTPGQGLQFLFEYFSETQRNKGNFPGRFSGRQFSNSRSEMNVSTLELGDSALYLCASRIQSTNTEAFFGQGTRLTVV.

The CDR3 nucleotides are TGTGCCAGCAGTGAGGAGGCCCTACAAGAGACCCAGTACTTC. It translates to CASSEEALQETQYF. The V call is TRBV2, the J call TRBJ2-5, with a tentative D call TRBD2 (5 bases). Per the germline V gene, CDR1 is SNHLY and CDR2 is FYNNEI. CDR3 length: 14 amino acids. The V end was cut by 3 bases, the J end by 2 bases, with 10 bases between.

The rearrangement joins TRBV19 to TRBJ1-2, with a weak D call TRBD1 (6 bases). V was pared by 11 bases and J by 8 bases, with 24 bases between. The CDR3 has 14 residues. The germline gives CDR1 LNHDA, CDR2 SQIVND (reference sequence). This chain's CDR3 is CASSRAGETEGYTF. CDR3 nucleotides: TGTGCCTCTAGTAGGGCAGGGGAGACGGAGGGCTACACCTTC.

The chain couples TRBV28 to TRBJ2-1; 12 bases are shared with TRBD2. V lost 3 bases, J lost 2 bases, and 5 bases stayed unmatched. The germline gives CDR1 MDHEN, CDR2 SYDVKM. The CDR3 sequence is 17 residues long. DNA for the CDR3: TGTGCCAGCAGTTTCTGGACTAGCGGGAATACCTACAATGAGCAGTTCTTC. Translation: CASSFWTSGNTYNEQFF.

The rearrangement uses TRBV6-1 and TRBJ2-1; TRBD2 matches 10 bases. Per the germline V gene, CDR1 is MNHNS and CDR2 is SASEGT. J was trimmed by 0 bases and V by 4 bases; bases with no gene match: 3. The CDR3 has 16 amino acids. In nucleotides, the CDR3 is TGTGCCAGCAGTGTTAGACTAGCGGGCTCCTACAATGAGCAGTTCTTC. Its translation: CASSVRLAGSYNEQFF.

This chain joins TRBV6-1 and TRBJ2-7; D is unresolved. The CDR3 extends over 15 amino acids. The V end was cut by 2 bases, the J end by 0 bases, with 11 bases between. Germline V gene sequence: CDR1 MNHNS, CDR2 SASEGT. The CDR3 is CASSEFPSYSYEQYF. The CDR3 DNA reads as TGTGCCAGCAGTGAATTCCCGTCCTACTCCTACGAGCAGTACTTC.

This clone was seen more than once but under ten times. The V call is TRBV6-5, the J call TRBJ1-2, with 7 bases aligning to TRBD1. The CDR3 runs 13 residues. V lost 4 bases and J lost 4; bases outside the gene matches: 3. CDR1 MNHEY and CDR2 SVGAGI come from the germline V gene. The CDR3 coding sequence is TGTGCCAGCAGTTTATCAGGGGGCTATGGCTACACCTTC. Its protein product is CASSLSGGYGYTF.

This chain uses TRBV7-8 with TRBJ2-5; D remains ambiguous. Germline-derived CDR1 and CDR2 are SGHVS and FQNEAQ. Trimming stripped 5 bases from V and 2 bases from J, with 0 bases between. CDR3 size: 10 residues. The CDR3: CASSQETQYF. Written as DNA, the CDR3 is TGTGCCAGCAGCCAAGAGACCCAGTACTTC.

The chain is built from TRBV10-1 and TRBJ2-2; TRBD1 matches 8 bases. The V segment lost 9 bases and the J segment 0 bases; nucleotides outside the gene matches: 6. This CDR3 is 15 amino acids long. Germline CDR1 reads WNHNN; CDR2 reads SYGVQD (reference sequence). CDR3 coding DNA: TGCGCCAGTCCCCAGGGGGCGGCGAACACCGGGGAGCTGTTTTTT. It specifies CASPQGAANTGELFF.

The chain is built from TRBV28 and TRBJ2-3; no clear D gene. CDR1 and CDR2 from the germline V gene are MDHEN and SYDVKM. There are 13 residues in the CDR3. The V gene lost 5 bases and the J gene lost 6 bases, with 12 bases spanning the gap. This chain's CDR3 is CASSTTPRDTQYF. The CDR3 DNA reads as TGTGCCAGCAGTACTACCCCAAGGGATACGCAGTATTTT.

This clone is a singleton in its sample. V is TRBV9 and J is TRBJ2-3; TRBD2 matches at 13 bases. Germline V gene lookup returns CDR1 SGDLS and CDR2 YYNGEE. CDR3 length: 16 amino acids. V dropped 3 bases and J dropped 6; count of bases not matched to a gene: 7. CDR3 sequence reads: CASSGRTSGSLDTQYF. CDR3 nucleotides: TGTGCCAGCAGCGGTCGGACTAGCGGGAGCTTGGATACGCAGTATTTT.

The rearrangement joins TRBV6-5 to TRBJ2-7; 11 positions match TRBD2. Germline lookup yields CDR1 MNHEY and CDR2 SVGAGI. The CDR3 contains 14 residues. V was clipped by 6 bases and J by 1 base; unmatched bases: 2. The chain's CDR3 is CASRLAGASYEQYF. Here the CDR3 DNA reads TGTGCCAGCAGACTAGCGGGAGCTTCCTACGAGCAGTACTTC.

This chain's CDR3 is CASSLAAGKETQYF. CDR3 DNA sequence: TGTGCCAGCAGCTTAGCGGCAGGGAAAGAGACCCAGTACTTC. This chain joins TRBV13 and TRBJ2-5, with TRBD1 as a possible D gene (5 bases). This CDR3 is built from 14 residues. V lost 1 base and J 3 bases, leaving 9 bases between the germline ends. CDR1 is PRHDT, CDR2 FYEKMQ, per germline (reference sequence).

This clone was seen once. The chain carries TRBV18 and TRBJ2-1; perhaps TRBD2 as D (5 bases). This CDR3 comprises 13 residues. Germline loops: CDR1 KGHSH, CDR2 LQKENI. Deletions cut 6 bases from V and 7 bases from J, with 13 bases between. DNA for the CDR3: TGTGCCAGCTCTCGGACTCATTCGAATGAGCAGTTCTTC. Amino acid sequence: CASSRTHSNEQFF.

This chain uses TRBV19 with TRBJ2-7; possible D gene TRBD1, 6 bases. The CDR3 consists of 11 residues. Deletions cut 7 bases from V and 6 bases from J, with 10 bases between. CDR1 and CDR2 (germline): LNHDA, SQIVND (reference sequence). Here the CDR3 reads CASTRGGEQYF. CDR3 in DNA: TGTGCCAGTACAAGAGGGGGCGAGCAGTACTTC.

The J gene is TRBJ2-1, the V gene TRBV11-2; D is perhaps TRBD1 (5 bases). The CDR3 runs 11 residues. CDR1 is SGHAT, CDR2 FQNNGV, per germline. Trimming removed 5 bases from V and 8 bases from J, with 7 bases in between. Here the CDR3 reads CASSQGYEQFF. DNA for the CDR3: TGTGCCAGCAGCCAGGGCTATGAGCAGTTCTTC.

The rearrangement uses TRBV27 and TRBJ2-2; tentatively, D is TRBD2 (5 bases). The CDR3 runs 14 residues. Germline V CDR1 and CDR2: MNHEY, SMNVEV (reference sequence). V was trimmed by 3 bases and J by 4 bases, leaving 9 bases between them. The CDR3 sequence: CASSFRGPTGELFF. The CDR3, as DNA: TGTGCCAGCAGTTTTCGCGGGCCCACCGGGGAGCTGTTTTTT.

This clone appeared a few times. The rearrangement joins TRBV29-1 to TRBJ1-2; the D gene is possibly TRBD1 (6 bases). Germline assignment: CDR1 SQVTM and CDR2 ANQGSEA. This CDR3 has 11 amino acids. V lost 5 bases, J lost 7 bases, and 11 bases lay in between. The CDR3 DNA sequence: TGCAGCGTTCCAGGGGATTTTGGCTACACCTTC. Amino acids: CSVPGDFGYTF.

V is TRBV7-2 and J is TRBJ2-7, with 8 bases matching TRBD1. This CDR3 region has 14 residues. Germline values: CDR1 SGHTA, CDR2 FQGNSA. The junction had 11 bases not matched to a gene; V was cut back by 7 bases and J by 6 bases. The CDR3 here is CASTEGGRGLEQYF. CDR3 DNA: TGTGCCAGCACCGAAGGAGGCAGGGGGCTCGAGCAGTACTTC.

The rearrangement joins TRBV27 to TRBJ1-2; TRBD1 might be the D (6 bases). The CDR3 runs to 15 residues. Trimming stripped 3 bases from V and 4 bases from J, with 15 bases between. Germline CDR1 reads MNHEY; CDR2 reads SMNVEV (reference sequence). The CDR3 reads CASSFRAGHRYGYTF. The DNA for the CDR3 is TGTGCCAGCAGTTTTAGAGCGGGACATCGCTATGGCTACACCTTC.

The CDR3 nucleotides are TGTGCCAGAAGCTTGCGGGAGCACTACGAGCAGTACTTC. Its protein product is CARSLREHYEQYF. The rearrangement joins TRBV5-3 to TRBJ2-7; D might be TRBD2 (6 bases). TRBV5-3 is placed among ORFs of uncertain function. Trimming removed 1 base at V and 3 bases at J, with 8 bases between. This CDR3 is 13 amino acids long.

The rearrangement uses TRBV7-2 and TRBJ1-2; D remains unclear. Germline CDR1 reads SGHTA; CDR2 reads FQGNSA. The CDR3 spans 12 residues. Deletions cut 1 base from V and 10 bases from J, with 10 bases between. In nucleotides, the CDR3 is TGTGCCAGCAGCTTAGGCCCGAGCTACTACACCTTC. Protein: CASSLGPSYYTF.

V is TRBV19 and J is TRBJ2-7; D is perhaps TRBD2 (6 bases). The length of the CDR3 is 14 residues. The V gene lost 3 bases and the J gene lost 3 bases, with 12 bases spanning the gap. The V gene's germline CDR1 is LNHDA and CDR2 SQIVND (reference sequence). DNA of the CDR3: TGTGCCAGTAGTATTACCGGGGGATACTACGAGCAGTACTTC. Translated: CASSITGGYYEQYF.